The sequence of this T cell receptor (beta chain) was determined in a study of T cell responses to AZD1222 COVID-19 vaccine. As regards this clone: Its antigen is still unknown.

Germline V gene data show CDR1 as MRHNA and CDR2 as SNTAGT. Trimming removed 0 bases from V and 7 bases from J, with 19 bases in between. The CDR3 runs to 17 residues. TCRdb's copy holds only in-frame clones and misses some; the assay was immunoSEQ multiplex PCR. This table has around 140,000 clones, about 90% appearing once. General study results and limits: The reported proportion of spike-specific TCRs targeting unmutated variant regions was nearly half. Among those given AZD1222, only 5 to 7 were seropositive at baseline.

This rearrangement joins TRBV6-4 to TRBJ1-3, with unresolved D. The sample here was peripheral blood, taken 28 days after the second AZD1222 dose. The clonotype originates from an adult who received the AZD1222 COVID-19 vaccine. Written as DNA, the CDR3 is TGTGCCAGCAGTGACTCGAGTCGAGGAGCCTCTTGGAACACCATATATTTT. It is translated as CASSDSSRGASWNTIYF.